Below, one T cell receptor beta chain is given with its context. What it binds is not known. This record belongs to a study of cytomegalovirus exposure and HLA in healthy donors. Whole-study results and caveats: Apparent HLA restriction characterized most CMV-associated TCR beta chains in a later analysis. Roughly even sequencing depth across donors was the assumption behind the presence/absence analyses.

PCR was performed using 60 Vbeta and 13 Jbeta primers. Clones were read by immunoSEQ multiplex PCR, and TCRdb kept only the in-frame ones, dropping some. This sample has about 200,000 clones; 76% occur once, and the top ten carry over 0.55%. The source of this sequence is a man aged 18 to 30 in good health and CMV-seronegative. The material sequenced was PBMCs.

CDR3 nucleotides: TGTGCCAGTAGTATCCTGAACACCGGGGAGCTGTTTTTT. It translates to CASSILNTGELFF. The chain has TRBV19 and TRBJ2-2; D is ambiguous. Germline loops: CDR1 LNHDA, CDR2 SQIVND (reference sequence). Trimming removed 3 bases from V and 1 base from J, with 3 bases in between. This CDR3 has 13 residues.